What follows is one T cell receptor beta chain and its context. Cohort assignment relied on participant-reported clinical history. This entry is derived from a study of blood T cell repertoires in COVID-19. This CDR3 region has 14 residues. Germline V gene data show CDR1 as SNHLY and CDR2 as FYNNEI. Between the trimmed V and J ends, which lost 5 bases and 5 bases, there was a span of 14 bases. Clones were sequenced by immunoSEQ multiplex PCR, and TCRdb holds only the in-frame ones, with some missing. Here the sample spans under 200,000 clones, less than 90% being singletons. This TCR was sampled from a woman between 50 and 59 years old who had recovered from COVID-19. The sequenced sample was PBMCs or T cells enriched from blood (not recorded which). This rearrangement joins TRBV2 to TRBJ2-3, with D possibly being TRBD2 (5 bases). CDR3 DNA sequence: TGTGCCAGCAGTCGACTACTAGGTGGAGATACGCAGTATTTT. Residues: CASSRLLGGDTQYF.